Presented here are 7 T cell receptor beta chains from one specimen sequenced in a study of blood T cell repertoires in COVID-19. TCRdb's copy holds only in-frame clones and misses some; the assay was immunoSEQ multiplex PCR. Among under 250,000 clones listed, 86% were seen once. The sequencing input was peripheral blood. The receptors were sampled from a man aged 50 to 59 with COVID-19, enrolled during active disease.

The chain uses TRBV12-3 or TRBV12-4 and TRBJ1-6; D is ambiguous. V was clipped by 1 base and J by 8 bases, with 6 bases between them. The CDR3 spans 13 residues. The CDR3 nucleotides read TGTGCCAGCAGTTTAGGTCAGGATTCACCCCTCCACTTT. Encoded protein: CASSLGQDSPLHF.

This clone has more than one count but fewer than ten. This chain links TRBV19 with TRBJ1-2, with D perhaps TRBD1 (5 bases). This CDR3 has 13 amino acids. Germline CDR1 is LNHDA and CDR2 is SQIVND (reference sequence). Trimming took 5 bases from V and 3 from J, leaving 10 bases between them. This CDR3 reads CASSPLGDYGYTF. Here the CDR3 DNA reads TGTGCCAGTAGTCCCCTAGGGGACTATGGCTACACCTTC.

The CDR3 region is CASRRQNNQPQHF. Written as DNA, the CDR3 is TGTGCCAGTAGGCGGCAGAATAATCAGCCCCAGCATTTT. This rearrangement joins TRBV19 to TRBJ1-5; D not certain. Germline CDR1 is LNHDA and CDR2 is SQIVND (reference sequence). This CDR3 is 13 amino acids long. Between the trimmed V and J ends, which lost 6 bases and 4 bases, there was a span of 10 bases. Using reference TRBV19 and TRBJ1-5 for the parts outside the CDR3, the full variable domain is DGGITQSPKYLFRKEGQNVTLSCEQNLNHDAMYWYRQDPGQGLRLIYYSQIVNDFQKGDIAEGYSVSREKKESFPLTVTSAQKNPTAFYLCASRRQNNQPQHFGDGTRLSIL.

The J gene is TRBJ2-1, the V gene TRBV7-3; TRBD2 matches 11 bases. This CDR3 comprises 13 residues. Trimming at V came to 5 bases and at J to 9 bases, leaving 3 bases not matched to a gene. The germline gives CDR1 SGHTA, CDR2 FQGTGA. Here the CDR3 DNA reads TGTGCCAGCAGCGGGGGGACTAGCGGTGAGCAGTTCTTC. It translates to CASSGGTSGEQFF.

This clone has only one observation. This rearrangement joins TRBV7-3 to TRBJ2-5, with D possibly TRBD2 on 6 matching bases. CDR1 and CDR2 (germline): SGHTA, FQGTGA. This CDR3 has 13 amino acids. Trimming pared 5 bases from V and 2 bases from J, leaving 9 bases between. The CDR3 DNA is TGTGCCAGCAGCCGGGACTTACAAGAGACCCAGTACTTC. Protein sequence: CASSRDLQETQYF.

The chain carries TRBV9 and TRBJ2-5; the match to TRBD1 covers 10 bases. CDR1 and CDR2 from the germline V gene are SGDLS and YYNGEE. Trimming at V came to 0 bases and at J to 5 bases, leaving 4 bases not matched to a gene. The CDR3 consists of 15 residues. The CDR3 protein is CASSVGTGGPETQYF. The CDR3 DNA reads TGTGCCAGCAGCGTAGGGACAGGGGGGCCGGAGACCCAGTACTTC.

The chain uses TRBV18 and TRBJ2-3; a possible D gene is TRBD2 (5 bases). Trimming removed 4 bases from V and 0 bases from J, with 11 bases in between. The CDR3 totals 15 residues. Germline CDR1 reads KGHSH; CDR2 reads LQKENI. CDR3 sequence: CASSLERTSTDTQYF. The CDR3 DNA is TGTGCCAGCTCACTAGAGCGGACTAGCACAGATACGCAGTATTTT.